Presented here are 3 T cell receptor beta chains from one specimen sequenced in a study of blood T cells in healthy people across ages. A second PCR, run for about 7 to 11 cycles, used a sample-barcoded 5' primer plus a J-beta primer mix. TCRdb reprocessed the 5' RACE reads with MiXCR, giving one entry per CDR3 protein. The profile shows approximately 1,000,000 distinct CDR3 sequences, under 40% of them singletons. Source material: blood. These TCRs come from a man younger than 30 in good health.

This clonotype occurred many times. This chain uses TRBV18 with TRBJ2-1; D is uncertain. This CDR3 has 13 residues. The germline CDR1 and CDR2 sequences are KGHSH and LQKENI. Deletions cut 0 bases from V and 7 bases from J, with 7 bases between. CDR3 sequence reads: CASSPPGLNEQFF. The CDR3 DNA is TGTGCCAGCTCACCACCCGGTCTAAATGAGCAGTTCTTC.

The chain employs TRBV11-2 and TRBJ1-2; D is uncertain. Per germline, CDR1 SGHAT and CDR2 FQNNGV. V was trimmed by 0 bases and J by 8 bases, leaving 16 bases between them. This CDR3 contains 15 residues. As DNA, the CDR3 is TGTGCCAGCAGCTTAGATCATCGACCGGGCGGCGGCTACACCTTC. Protein product: CASSLDHRPGGGYTF.

This clonotype came up a few times. This chain uses TRBV9 with TRBJ2-5; 13 bases line up with TRBD2. The V segment lost 3 bases and the J segment 5 bases; nucleotides outside the gene matches: 1. CDR1 is SGDLS, CDR2 YYNGEE, per germline. This CDR3 is built from 14 residues. As DNA, the CDR3 is TGTGCCAGCAGCGGGGGACTAGCGGGGGAGACCCAGTACTTC. Amino acid sequence: CASSGGLAGETQYF.